This passage covers 3 T cell receptor beta chains from one sample sequenced in a study of blood T cell repertoires in COVID-19. Assay: immunoSEQ multiplex PCR; the TCRdb copy retains only in-frame clones and omits some. Of roughly 250,000 clones in the sample, approximately 82% were seen once. What was sequenced was peripheral blood. Every receptor here comes from an elderly woman with active or convalescent COVID-19.

The chain has TRBV2 and TRBJ1-4, with D unresolved. The ends were cut back, 4 bases at V and 10 bases at J, with 13 bases in the middle. There are 13 residues in the CDR3. Germline CDR1 SNHLY, CDR2 FYNNEI. Here the CDR3 reads CASSGWSSPKLFF. The CDR3 DNA is TGTGCCAGCAGTGGATGGAGCAGCCCAAAACTGTTTTTT.

V usage is TRBV19 and J usage is TRBJ1-4; no firm D call. This CDR3 contains 11 residues. The germline V gene encodes CDR1 LNHDA and CDR2 SQIVND (reference sequence). V was pared by 1 base and J by 10 bases, with 4 bases between. This chain's CDR3 is CASSIAGKLFF. The CDR3 coding sequence is TGTGCCAGTAGTATAGCCGGAAAACTGTTTTTT.

The chain links TRBV18 to TRBJ1-3, with 8 bases matching TRBD1. After removal of 3 bases from V and 0 bases from J, the junction contained 4 bases not matched to a gene. The CDR3 length is 16 residues. Germline values: CDR1 KGHSH, CDR2 LQKENI. The CDR3 spells CASSPGTGNSGNTIYF. The CDR3 DNA reads as TGTGCCAGCTCACCCGGGACAGGAAACTCTGGAAACACCATATATTTT.